This T cell receptor (beta chain) was sequenced during a study of OX40 agonist ivuxolimab in advanced cancers. Study-wide results and limits: No antigen was identified for the clonally expanded peripheral T cells. Clonal expansion by week 6 occurred in CD4+ and CD8+ blood T cells (at 0.1 to 3.0 mg/kg).

The CDR3 totals 16 residues. Germline CDR1 and CDR2: MGHRA and YSYEKL. The V end was cut by 1 base, the J end by 4 bases, with 13 bases between. Profiling relied on immunoSEQ multiplex PCR, and the TCRdb table lists in-frame clones only, not all of them. The sample holds tens of thousands of clones, about 87% seen once. As concerns this clone: Its target is not known.

The receptor was isolated from an adult with an advanced solid tumor such as melanoma, head and neck, liver or kidney cancer. V usage is TRBV4-1 and J usage is TRBJ2-2; D is undetermined. Sample: CD4+ or CD8+ T cells sorted from blood, taken in a trial of the OX40 agonist ivuxolimab. The CDR3: CASSQGRLGFTGELFF. CDR3 nucleotides: TGCGCCAGCAGCCAAGGTCGATTGGGGTTCACCGGGGAGCTGTTTTTT.